This T cell receptor beta chain was captured in a study of OX40 agonist ivuxolimab in advanced cancers. Turning to the study itself: Hepatocellular carcinoma, melanoma, renal cell or head and neck cancer occurred in dose-escalation patients.

As regards this clone: The antigen is not known.

Sequencing used immunoSEQ multiplex PCR; TCRdb keeps in-frame clones, though not all of them. Of roughly 70,000 clones listed, 80% to 90% were seen once; the top ten hold about 0.78%. Broader study findings: Averaged across samples, CD8+ T cells carried more expanded clones than CD4+ did. At 0.1-3.0 mg/kg, partial responders had clonal expansion among the lowest observed.

Enrollment shut out patients with autoimmune disease history or systemic immunosuppression. The source is an adult with an advanced solid tumor such as melanoma, head and neck, liver or kidney cancer. Here the sequenced sample was CD4+ or CD8+ T cells sorted from blood, taken in a trial of the OX40 agonist ivuxolimab.

The CDR3 region is CASSLLDKNTQYF. CDR3 DNA: TGTGCCAGCAGCTTACTGGACAAAAATACGCAGTATTTT. This chain links TRBV7-2 with TRBJ2-3; a weak D match, TRBD1 (5 bases). The CDR3 has 13 amino acids. Germline V CDR1 and CDR2: SGHTA, FQGNSA. Trimming left V 2 bases short and J 7 bases short, with 10 bases between.